This T cell receptor beta chain was obtained from a study of cytomegalovirus exposure and HLA in healthy donors. PCR was performed using 60 Vbeta and 13 Jbeta primers. Sequencing was performed with immunoSEQ multiplex PCR; in TCRdb, only in-frame clones are kept and a portion is missing. Seen here are about 150,000 clones, 60% to 80% observed once, and the top ten hold less than 2%. Notes on this clone: Its antigen is undetermined.

General observations from the study: A later analysis linked a missense variant in DCLRE1C to the trimming of TCR beta V and J genes.

The trim removed 5 bases at V and 4 bases at J, leaving 10 bases unmatched. Germline CDR1 MGHDK, CDR2 SYGVNS. The CDR3 has 15 amino acids. This sequence was found in a woman aged 30 to 39 in good health and CMV-seronegative. The rearrangement uses TRBV25-1 and TRBJ2-7; TRBD1 matches 8 bases. The sample was PBMCs. Here the CDR3 DNA reads TGTGCCAGCAGTATTCCCGGACAGGGTCGTTACGAGCAGTACTTC. This translates into CASSIPGQGRYEQYF.